Listed here are 2 T cell receptor beta chains from one sample, sequenced in a study of OX40 agonist ivuxolimab in advanced cancers. Measured with immunoSEQ multiplex PCR; TCRdb has only the in-frame clones, and not every one. Of some 100,000 clones in the sample, 91% were seen once. Sequencing used CD4+ or CD8+ T cells sorted from blood, obtained in a trial of the OX40 agonist ivuxolimab. The receptors derive from an adult with an advanced solid tumor such as melanoma, head and neck, liver or kidney cancer.

This chain uses TRBV19 with TRBJ2-7; D gene unclear. The V end lost 8 bases, the J end lost 0 bases, and 14 bases lay between the germline ends. Germline V gene lookup returns CDR1 LNHDA and CDR2 SQIVND (reference sequence). The CDR3 runs to 14 residues. The CDR3 protein is CASAPTQTSYEQYF. Here the CDR3 DNA reads TGTGCCAGTGCCCCGACACAAACCTCCTACGAGCAGTACTTC.

This chain links TRBV5-1 with TRBJ1-6; 9 bases are shared with TRBD1. The CDR3 length is 15 residues. Unmatched junction bases numbered 6, after V lost 4 bases and J lost 7 bases. In germline, CDR1 is SGHRS, CDR2 YFSETQ. CDR3 loop: CASSVDRGGNSPLHF. As DNA, the CDR3 is TGCGCCAGCAGCGTGGACAGGGGTGGGAATTCACCCCTCCACTTT.